This T cell receptor beta chain was recorded in a study of Graves' ophthalmopathy and Graves' hyperthyroidism (dated by TCRdb to the late 2010s). For the wider study: Peripheral blood was collected at initial diagnosis, before any treatment. The study used TCR beta repertoire signatures to distinguish Graves' ophthalmopathy from Graves' hyperthyroidism and to predict progression to ophthalmopathy. In total, 135 blood samples were TCR-sequenced: some 40 ophthalmopathy, 80 or so hyperthyroidism and approximately 17 hyperthyroidism-to-ophthalmopathy patients. To explore V-J signatures that distinguish ophthalmopathy from hyperthyroidism, a discovery set of 100 patients was enrolled, made up of 40 to 45 with ophthalmopathy and around 57 with stable hyperthyroidism. For independent validation, a separate cohort was made up of roughly 19 hyperthyroidism patients plus 17 patients who later progressed from hyperthyroidism to ophthalmopathy. T-cell repertoires of thyroid tissue and blood were compared in 5 or 6 hyperthyroidism patients. After sampling, hyperthyroidism patients received methimazole starting at 30 mg daily, and ophthalmopathy patients received high-dose intravenous methylprednisolone. For training and testing, the approximately 97 patients in the discovery cohort were randomly divided in a 7:3 ratio.

This clonotype has at least ten counts. The target of this receptor is not known. Base-call qualities are not available, and no considerably larger clone is one nucleotide away. Hyperthyroidism was considered stable if no progression to ophthalmopathy occurred within 18 months of follow-up. Patients with hyperthyroidism were aged 18 to 65 years, had been newly diagnosed, and had a disease duration of less than 2 months. Patients were excluded if they had other autoimmune diseases, uncontrolled infections, pregnancy or lactation. Diagnosis relied on clinical symptoms, serum thyroxine, TRAb, thyroid ultrasound and orbital computed tomography. PBMCs were isolated from about 9.2 ml of fresh peripheral blood by Ficoll-Paque density gradient centrifugation. Total RNA was extracted using Trizol reagent, and RNA quality was checked on an Agilent 2100 Bioanalyzer. Study-level results and caveats: No statistical method was used to set the sample size in advance, and the investigators knew which group each participant was assigned to. Most expanded thyroid clonotypes with a frequency above 0.001 also appeared in blood, which suggests that blood repertoires may reflect the immune response in the thyroid. In validation, the model predicted ophthalmopathy progression with 70.59% sensitivity and 72% to 80% specificity; 12 predicted patients were CT-confirmed with GO in a median of around 6 months. The 13-signature model separated ophthalmopathy from stable hyperthyroidism with 85% to 90% sensitivity and about 84% specificity in cross-validation, and 80%/75% in the test set.

For repertoire sequencing, TCR beta CDR3 regions were amplified from RNA transcripts. The first round was an RT-PCR using HTBI primers with the Qiagen OneStep RT-PCR kit, and this first round was followed by a second-round multiplex PCR, then size selection and purification. The libraries underwent paired-end sequencing with 100 bp reads on an Illumina HiSeq2000. As for the original processing: Reads were processed with SOAPnuke, discarding reads with adapters, uncalled bases, mean Phred below 15, or no exact constant-primer or identifier match. High-quality paired reads were merged with COPE v1.2.5. Unique nucleotide sequences were defined as clonotypes and aligned to IMGT TRB V, D and J references using MiTCR v1.1. Analysis was restricted to V-J combinations with a frequency above 0.0001, which covered 99.2% of repertoires. For each V-J combination, a TCR clonal expansion and chaos score was defined as F50 clonal expansion divided by the chaos observed in the TCRdist matrix. Welch's t-statistics and random forest were used to reduce features to about 13 V-J combinations, which were fed into a naive Bayes classifier. Thyroid-blood repertoire similarity was quantified with the Morisita-Horn index. TCRdb itself trimmed the public reads at Q25 with fastp, ran MiXCR and retained productive beta chains. All rows with the same CDR3 protein become a single entry with the most common DNA and genes. TCRdb, rather than the study authors, made the V and J calls. For this sample there are 600,000 to 650,000 distinct CDR3 sequences; about 20% appear just once. Roughly 6.9% of the sample comes from the top ten.

The specimen was peripheral blood. This TCR came from a woman between 18 and 29 years old with stable Graves' hyperthyroidism. Some clones in this sample may be carry-over from other donors' samples. Donor details come from another sample of the same person, matched by shared clones.

The CDR3 reads as follows: CASSSIAGGSYGKETQYF. The DNA sequence follows: TGTGCCAGCAGCTCCATAGCGGGAGGGAGCTACGGAAAAGAGACCCAGTACTTC. Here the chain combines TRBV12-3 or TRBV12-4 and TRBJ2-5; 11 junctional bases match TRBD2. Trimming accounts for 6 bases at V and 3 bases at J, while the number of junction bases matched to no gene is 15. Including cysteine and phenylalanine, the CDR3 has 18 amino acids. Only the CDR3 region is kept as DNA, spanning 54 bases read in frame from base 1.